These 2 T cell receptor beta chains were sequenced from one sample in a study of molecular identifiers for immune sequencing clone quantification. TCRdb called the PCR reads again in MiXCR, with one record for every CDR3 protein. The sample carries a few hundred thousand distinct CDR3 sequences, roughly 23% recorded once. Sequencing input: naive CD8+ T cells from blood, with Jurkat cell RNA spiked in. Described subset: FACS-sorted CD8+CD4-CCR7+CD45RA+ naive T cells. The receptors originated from a human donor in good health. Some libraries in this study had Jurkat cell RNA spiked in.

This clonotype was seen a few times. An end of the junction differs from the germline gene, which may be a read error. The chain is built from TRBV24-1 and TRBJ2-1, with 7 nucleotides matching TRBD2. From germline, CDR1 is KGHDR and CDR2 SFDVKD. This CDR3 contains 15 residues. The CDR3 bases are TGTGCCACCAGTGACACAGGCGGGAGTATCAATGAGCAGTCCTTC. Its protein is CATSDTGGSINEQSF.

This clonotype was counted only a few times. The chain combines TRBV20-1 with TRBJ2-1; maybe TRBD2 (5 bases). In germline, CDR1 is DFQATT, CDR2 SNEGSKA (reference sequence). V dropped 1 base and J dropped 7 bases, with 17 bases sitting between them. This CDR3 has 15 residues. The CDR3 nucleotides read TGCAGTGCTAGAGCAACTAGAAATATGGTTAATGAGCAGTTCTTC. Translating gives CSARATRNMVNEQFF.